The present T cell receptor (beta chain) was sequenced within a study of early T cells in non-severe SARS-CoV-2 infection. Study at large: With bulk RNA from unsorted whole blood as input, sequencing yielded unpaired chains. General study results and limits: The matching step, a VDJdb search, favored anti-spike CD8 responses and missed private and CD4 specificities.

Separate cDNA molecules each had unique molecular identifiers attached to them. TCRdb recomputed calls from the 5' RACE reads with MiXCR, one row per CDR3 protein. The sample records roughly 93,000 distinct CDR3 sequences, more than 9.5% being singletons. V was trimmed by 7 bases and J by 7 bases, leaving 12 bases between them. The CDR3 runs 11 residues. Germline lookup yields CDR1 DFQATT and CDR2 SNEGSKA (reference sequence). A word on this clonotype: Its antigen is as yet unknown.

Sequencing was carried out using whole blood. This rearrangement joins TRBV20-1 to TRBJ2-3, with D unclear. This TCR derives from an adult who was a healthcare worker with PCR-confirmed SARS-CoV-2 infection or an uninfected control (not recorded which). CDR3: CSVGPSYTQYF. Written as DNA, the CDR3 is TGCAGTGTCGGCCCCTCGTATACGCAGTATTTT.